This T cell receptor beta chain derives from a study of T cells after posttransplantation cyclophosphamide. Study results and limitations: Later post-transplant blood repertoires were often dominated by donor CD8+ memory clones. TRB clonality was highly associated with recipient CMV seropositivity and reactivation. TRB overlap between skin or GI tissue T cells and blood was limited.

Sequencing used immunoSEQ multiplex PCR; TCRdb keeps in-frame clones, though not all of them. Of tens of thousands of clones in the sample, approximately 90% were seen once. CDR1 is SGHDN and CDR2 is FVKESK in the germline V gene. The CDR3 covers 19 residues. The V segment lost 6 bases and the J segment 1 base; nucleotides outside the gene matches: 18. On this clone itself: As yet, its antigen is unknown.

Methotrexate plus calcineurin inhibitor accompanied controls' myeloablative marrow transplants; sampling was 1 year later. This specimen was PBMCs, taken approximately twelve months after allogeneic stem cell transplant with calcineurin inhibitor and methotrexate. This sequence joins TRBV14 and TRBJ2-7; 10 nucleotides align to TRBD2. The receptor was isolated from a female patient younger than 45 who received an allogeneic stem cell transplant from an unrelated donor, was CMV-positive, and had acute and chronic GVHD. Some of these T cells may belong to the graft donor. CDR3 loop: CASSPLAGARGGQSYEQYF. In DNA form, the CDR3 reads TGTGCCAGCAGTCCCCTAGCGGGAGCTAGAGGGGGCCAGTCCTACGAGCAGTACTTC.